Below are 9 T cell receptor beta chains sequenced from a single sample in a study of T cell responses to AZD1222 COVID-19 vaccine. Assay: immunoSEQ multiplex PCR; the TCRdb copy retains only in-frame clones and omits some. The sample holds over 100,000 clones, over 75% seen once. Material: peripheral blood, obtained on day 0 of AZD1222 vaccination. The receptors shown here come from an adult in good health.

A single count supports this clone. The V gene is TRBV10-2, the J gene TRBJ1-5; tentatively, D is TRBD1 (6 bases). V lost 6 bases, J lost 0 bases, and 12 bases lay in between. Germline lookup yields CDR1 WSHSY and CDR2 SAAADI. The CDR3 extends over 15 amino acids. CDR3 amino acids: CASRSGTYSNQPQHF. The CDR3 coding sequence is TGCGCCAGCAGAAGCGGGACATATAGCAATCAGCCCCAGCATTTT.

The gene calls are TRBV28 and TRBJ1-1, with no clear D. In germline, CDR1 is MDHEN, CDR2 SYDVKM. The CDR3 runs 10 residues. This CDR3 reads CAVCDTEAFF. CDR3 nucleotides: TGTGCAGTGTGTGACACTGAAGCTTTCTTT.

The CDR3 sequence is CASSWGGQGATYEQYF. The DNA for the CDR3 is TGCGCCAGCAGCTGGGGCGGACAGGGGGCCACCTACGAGCAGTACTTC. The chain has TRBV5-1 and TRBJ2-7; 11 nucleotides match TRBD1. The germline V gene encodes CDR1 SGHRS and CDR2 YFSETQ. V was pared by 3 bases and J by 2 bases, with 7 bases of the junction left unmatched. The CDR3 has 16 residues. Based on the CDR3 plus reference TRBV5-1 and TRBJ2-7, the full variable domain is KAGVTQTPRYLIKTRGQQVTLSCSPISGHRSVSWYQQTPGQGLQFLFEYFSETQRNKGNFPGRFSGRQFSNSRSEMNVSTLELGDSALYLCASSWGGQGATYEQYFGPGTRLTVT.

DNA of the CDR3: TGTGCCAGCAGCAGCTCCTGGCAGGGGAACACTGAAGCTTTCTTT. It specifies CASSSSWQGNTEAFF. This chain joins TRBV6-5 and TRBJ1-1, with D possibly being TRBD1 (5 bases). Deletions cut 6 bases from V and 1 base from J, with 15 bases between. Germline V gene lookup returns CDR1 MNHEY and CDR2 SVGAGI. This CDR3 is 15 amino acids long.

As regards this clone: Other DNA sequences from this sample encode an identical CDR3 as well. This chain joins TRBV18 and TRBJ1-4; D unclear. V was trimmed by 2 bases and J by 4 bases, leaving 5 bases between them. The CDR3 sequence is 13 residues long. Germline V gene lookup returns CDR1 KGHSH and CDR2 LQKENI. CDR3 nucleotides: TGTGCCAGCTCACCATCGGGTAATGAAAAACTGTTTTTT. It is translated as CASSPSGNEKLFF.

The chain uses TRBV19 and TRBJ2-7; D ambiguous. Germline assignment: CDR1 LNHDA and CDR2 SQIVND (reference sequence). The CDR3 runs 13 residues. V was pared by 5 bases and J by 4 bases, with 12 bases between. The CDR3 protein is CASSPDLGYEQYF. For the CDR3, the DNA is TGTGCCAGTAGTCCGGATCTAGGGTACGAGCAGTACTTC.

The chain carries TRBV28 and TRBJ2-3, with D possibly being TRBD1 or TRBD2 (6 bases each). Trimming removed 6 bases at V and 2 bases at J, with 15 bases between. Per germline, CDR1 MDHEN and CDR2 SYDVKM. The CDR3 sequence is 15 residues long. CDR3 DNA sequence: TGTGCCAGCAGACCTACCGGGGGCCCCACAGATACGCAGTATTTT. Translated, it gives CASRPTGGPTDTQYF.

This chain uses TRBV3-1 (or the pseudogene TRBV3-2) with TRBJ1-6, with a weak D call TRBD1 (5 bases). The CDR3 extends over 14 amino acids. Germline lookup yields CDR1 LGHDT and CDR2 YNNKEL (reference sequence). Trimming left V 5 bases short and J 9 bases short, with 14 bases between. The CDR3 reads CASSFQGKVSPLHF. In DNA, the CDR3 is TGTGCCAGCAGCTTTCAGGGAAAAGTTTCACCCCTCCACTTT.

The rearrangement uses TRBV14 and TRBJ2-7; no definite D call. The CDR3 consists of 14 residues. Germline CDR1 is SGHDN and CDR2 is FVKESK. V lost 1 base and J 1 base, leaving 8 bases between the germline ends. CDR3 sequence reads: CASSQVPFSYEQYF. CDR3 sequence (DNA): TGTGCCAGCAGCCAAGTTCCCTTTTCCTACGAGCAGTACTTC.